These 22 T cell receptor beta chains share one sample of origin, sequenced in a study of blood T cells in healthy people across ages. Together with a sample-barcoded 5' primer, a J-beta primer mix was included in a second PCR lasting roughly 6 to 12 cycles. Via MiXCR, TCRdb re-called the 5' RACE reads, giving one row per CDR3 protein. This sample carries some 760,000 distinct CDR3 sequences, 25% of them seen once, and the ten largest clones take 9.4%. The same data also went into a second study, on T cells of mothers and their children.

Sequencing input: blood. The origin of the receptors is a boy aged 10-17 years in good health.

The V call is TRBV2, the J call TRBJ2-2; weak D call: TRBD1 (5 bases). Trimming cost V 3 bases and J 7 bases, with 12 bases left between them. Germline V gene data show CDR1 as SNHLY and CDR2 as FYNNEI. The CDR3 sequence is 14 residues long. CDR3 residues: CASSDRSQGGELFF. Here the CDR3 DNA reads TGTGCCAGCAGTGACCGGTCTCAGGGCGGGGAGCTGTTTTTT.

The CDR3 coding sequence is TGTGCCAGCGGGATAAACAGGGGCCCAAATGAAAAACTGTTTTTT. Amino acids: CASGINRGPNEKLFF. The V gene is TRBV12-3 or TRBV12-4, the J gene TRBJ1-4; 7 nucleotides match TRBD1. The CDR3 spans 15 residues. V lost 8 bases and J lost 5; bases outside the gene matches: 11.

This CDR3 is CSAIPMGGLGAKNIQYF. The CDR3 region has the DNA TGCAGTGCTATCCCCATGGGGGGGTTAGGGGCCAAAAACATTCAGTACTTC. J is TRBJ2-4 and V is TRBV20-1; TRBD2 matches 7 bases. The CDR3 has 17 residues. J lost 1 base, V lost 4 bases, and 13 bases had no gene match. Germline loops: CDR1 DFQATT, CDR2 SNEGSKA (reference sequence).

The CDR3 DNA reads TGTGCCAGCAGCTTAGTAGTGTACACAGATACGCAGTATTTT. It specifies CASSLVVYTDTQYF. The chain links TRBV7-2 to TRBJ2-3; D is unresolved. V lost 1 base and J 2 bases, leaving 7 bases between the germline ends. The CDR3 has 14 amino acids. Per the germline V gene, CDR1 is SGHTA and CDR2 is FQGNSA.

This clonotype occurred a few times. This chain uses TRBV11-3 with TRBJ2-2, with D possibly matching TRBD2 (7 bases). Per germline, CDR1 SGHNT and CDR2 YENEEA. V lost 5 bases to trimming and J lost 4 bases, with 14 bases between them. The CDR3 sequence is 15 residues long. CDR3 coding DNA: TGTGCCAGCAGCCAAGGGGGGGGGGCCACCGGGGAGCTGTTTTTT. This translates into CASSQGGGATGELFF.

The CDR3 DNA reads as TGTGCCAGCAGTGAAGGGACTATCGACACCGGGGAGCTGTTTTTT. Amino acids: CASSEGTIDTGELFF. The chain is built from TRBV25-1 and TRBJ2-2; 7 positions agree with TRBD2. This CDR3 comprises 15 residues. V lost 2 bases and J lost 3; bases outside the gene matches: 3. Germline CDR1 reads MGHDK; CDR2 reads SYGVNS.

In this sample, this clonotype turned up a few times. In DNA form, the CDR3 reads TGTGCCACCAGTGAAAGGGGGGAGCAGTACTTC. Translating it yields CATSERGEQYF. The rearrangement uses TRBV24-1 and TRBJ2-5; D is possibly TRBD1 or TRBD2 (6 bases each). In germline, CDR1 is KGHDR, CDR2 SFDVKD. The germline V and J ends were trimmed by 4 bases and 11 bases, with 10 bases remaining between them. The CDR3 sequence is 11 residues long.

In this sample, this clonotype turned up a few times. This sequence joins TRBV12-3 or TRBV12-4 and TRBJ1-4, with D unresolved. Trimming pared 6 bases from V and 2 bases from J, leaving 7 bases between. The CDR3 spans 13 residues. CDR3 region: CASRLRTNEKLFF. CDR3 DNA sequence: TGTGCCAGCAGGCTCCGGACTAATGAAAAACTGTTTTTT.

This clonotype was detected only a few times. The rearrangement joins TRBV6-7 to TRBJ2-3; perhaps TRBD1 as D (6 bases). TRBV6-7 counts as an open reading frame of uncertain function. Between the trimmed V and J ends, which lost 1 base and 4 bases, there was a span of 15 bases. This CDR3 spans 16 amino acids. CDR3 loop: CASSYLQGVDADTQYF. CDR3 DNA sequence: TGTGCCAGCAGTTACTTACAGGGTGTTGACGCAGATACGCAGTATTTT.

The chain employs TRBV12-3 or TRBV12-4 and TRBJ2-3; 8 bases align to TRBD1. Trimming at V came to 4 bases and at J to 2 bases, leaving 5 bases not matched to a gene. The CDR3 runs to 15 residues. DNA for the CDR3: TGTGCCAGCAGTTCCATGGACAGGGTCACAGATACGCAGTATTTT. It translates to CASSSMDRVTDTQYF.

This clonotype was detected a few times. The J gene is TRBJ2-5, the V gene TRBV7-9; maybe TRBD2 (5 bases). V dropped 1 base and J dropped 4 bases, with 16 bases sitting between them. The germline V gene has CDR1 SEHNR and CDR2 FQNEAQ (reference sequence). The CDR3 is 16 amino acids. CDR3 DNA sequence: TGTGCCAGCAGCTTAGGCGGGTCGACGGTCCGAGAGACCCAGTACTTC. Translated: CASSLGGSTVRETQYF.

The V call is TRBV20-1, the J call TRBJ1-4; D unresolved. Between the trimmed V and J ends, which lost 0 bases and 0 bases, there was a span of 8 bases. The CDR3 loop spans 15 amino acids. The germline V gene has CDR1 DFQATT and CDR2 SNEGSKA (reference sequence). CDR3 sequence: CSARDIGATNEKLFF. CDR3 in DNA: TGCAGTGCTAGAGATATAGGCGCAACTAATGAAAAACTGTTTTTT.

The CDR3 DNA reads as TGCGCCAGCAGCTATGTATCGGGTTCGCAACCCAATGAGCAGTTCTTC. Translated: CASSYVSGSQPNEQFF. The chain uses TRBV5-1 and TRBJ2-1; D remains ambiguous. CDR1 is SGHRS and CDR2 is YFSETQ in the germline V gene. The CDR3 totals 16 residues. The ends were cut back, 3 bases at V and 6 bases at J, with 19 bases in the middle.

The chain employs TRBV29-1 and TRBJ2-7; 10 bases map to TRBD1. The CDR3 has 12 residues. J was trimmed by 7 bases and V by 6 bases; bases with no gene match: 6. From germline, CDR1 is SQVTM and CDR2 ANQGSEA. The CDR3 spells CSVRTGGEEQYF. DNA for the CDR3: TGCAGCGTGCGGACAGGGGGAGAAGAGCAGTACTTC.

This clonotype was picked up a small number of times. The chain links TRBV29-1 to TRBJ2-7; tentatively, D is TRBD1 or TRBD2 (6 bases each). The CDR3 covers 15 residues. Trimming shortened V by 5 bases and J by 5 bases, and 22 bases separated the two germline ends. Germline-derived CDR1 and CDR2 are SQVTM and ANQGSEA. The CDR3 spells CSVSSGKQRGDEQYF. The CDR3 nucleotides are TGCAGCGTTTCAAGTGGGAAGCAGAGGGGGGACGAGCAGTACTTC.

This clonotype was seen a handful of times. CDR3 amino acids: CAISDLMGPLAKNIQYF. The CDR3 DNA is TGTGCCATCAGTGATCTCATGGGACCTTTAGCCAAAAACATTCAGTACTTC. The chain joins TRBV10-3 to TRBJ2-4; D is perhaps TRBD1 or TRBD2 (5 bases each). Germline V CDR1 and CDR2: ENHRY, SYGVKD. The CDR3 runs 17 residues. V was clipped by 3 bases and J by 0 bases, with 15 bases between them.

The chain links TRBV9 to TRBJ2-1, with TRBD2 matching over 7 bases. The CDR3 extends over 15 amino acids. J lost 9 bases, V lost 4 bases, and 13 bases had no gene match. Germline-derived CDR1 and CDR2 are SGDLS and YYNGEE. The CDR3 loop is CASSPSKGRGGEQFF. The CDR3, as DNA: TGTGCCAGCAGCCCCAGTAAGGGTCGCGGGGGTGAGCAGTTCTTC.

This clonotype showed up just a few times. The CDR3: CASSSRLAVNTGELFF. The CDR3 DNA reads TGTGCCAGCAGCTCCCGACTAGCGGTGAACACCGGGGAGCTGTTTTTT. The J gene is TRBJ2-2, the V gene TRBV7-9; 9 bases fit TRBD2. The CDR3 is 16 residues long. CDR1 SEHNR and CDR2 FQNEAQ come from the germline V gene (reference sequence). Trimming removed 4 bases from V and 1 base from J; junction bases left unmatched: 4.

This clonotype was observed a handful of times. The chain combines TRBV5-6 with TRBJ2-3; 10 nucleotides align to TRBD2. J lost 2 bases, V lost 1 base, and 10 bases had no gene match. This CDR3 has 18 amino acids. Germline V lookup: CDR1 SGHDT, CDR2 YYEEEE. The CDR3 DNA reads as TGTGCCAGCAGCTTGCCTAGCGGGGGATTCCCATCCACAGATACGCAGTATTTT. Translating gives CASSLPSGGFPSTDTQYF.

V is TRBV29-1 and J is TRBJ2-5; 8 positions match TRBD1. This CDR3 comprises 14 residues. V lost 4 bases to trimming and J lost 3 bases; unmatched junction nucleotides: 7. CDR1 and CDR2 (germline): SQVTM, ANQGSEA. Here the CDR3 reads CSVARQGAKETQYF. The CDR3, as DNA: TGCAGCGTTGCCCGCCAGGGGGCAAAAGAGACCCAGTACTTC.

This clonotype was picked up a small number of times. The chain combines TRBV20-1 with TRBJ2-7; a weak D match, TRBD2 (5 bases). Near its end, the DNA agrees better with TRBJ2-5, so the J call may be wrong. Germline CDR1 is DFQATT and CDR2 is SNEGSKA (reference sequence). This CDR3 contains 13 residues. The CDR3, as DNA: TGCAGTGCTAGAGATCCGGGGATAGAGACCCAGTACTTC. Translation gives CSARDPGIETQYF.

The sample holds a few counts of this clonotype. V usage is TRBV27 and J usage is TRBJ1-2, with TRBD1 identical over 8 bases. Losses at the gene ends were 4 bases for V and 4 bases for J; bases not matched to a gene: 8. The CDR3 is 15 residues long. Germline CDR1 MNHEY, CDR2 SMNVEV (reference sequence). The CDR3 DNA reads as TGTGCCAGCAGTTCCGACCGGACAGGGTTCTATGGCTACACCTTC. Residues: CASSSDRTGFYGYTF.